The rows below give T cell receptor beta chains drawn from one sample of a study of shared clonotypes between healthy human individuals. Clones were sequenced by immunoSEQ multiplex PCR, and TCRdb holds only the in-frame ones, with some missing. Of hundreds of thousands of clones listed, roughly 79% are singletons. The material sequenced was PBMCs. The source of these receptors is a woman aged 40 to 50 in good health. Some clones in this sample may be carry-over from other donors' samples. Both conserved end residues are part of each CDR3. D genes are given only for firm matches. Part of the rows lack a size; the others show once, few, many or a class for expanded clones.

abundance	d_gene	v_gene	j_gene	CDR3aa	CDR3nt
.	.	TRBV11-2	TRBJ2-2	CASSLGSRPQAELFF	TGTGCCAGCAGCTTAGGGTCCCGCCCGCAGGCGGAGCTGTTTTTT
.	.	TRBV7-8	TRBJ2-7	CASSFLRYSPYKQYF	TGTGCCAGCAGCTTCCTCCGCTACTCACCCTACAAGCAGTACTTC
few	.	TRBV27	TRBJ2-3	CASRRGSTDTQYF	TGTGCCAGCAGGAGGGGGTCCACAGATACGCAGTATTTT
.	TRBD1	TRBV5-1	TRBJ1-2	CASSSQPTGTANYGYTF	TGCGCCAGCAGCTCACAACCAACCGGGACAGCTAACTATGGCTACACCTTC
.	.	TRBV18	TRBJ1-4	CASSPLSGALEKLFF	TGTGCCAGCTCACCATTGTCAGGGGCGCTTGAAAAACTGTTTTTT
few	TRBD2	TRBV7-9	TRBJ2-3	CASSSGLAGYTDTQYF	TGTGCCAGCAGCTCTGGACTAGCGGGGTACACAGATACGCAGTATTTT
.	.	TRBV19	TRBJ1-5	CASSIDTFSNQPQHF	TGTGCCAGTAGTATAGATACCTTTAGCAATCAGCCCCAGCATTTT
.	.	TRBV30	TRBJ1-2	CAWTLLGVGYTF	TGTGCCTGGACCCTGCTGGGTGTCGGCTACACCTTC
.	.	TRBV11-2	TRBJ2-7	CASSLDRRMSYEQYF	TGTGCCAGCAGCTTAGATCGGAGGATGTCCTACGAGCAGTACTTC
.	TRBD2	TRBV11-3	TRBJ2-5	CASSSRMGLAEETQYF	TGTGCCAGCAGCTCGAGAATGGGACTAGCGGAAGAGACCCAGTACTTC
.	.	TRBV18	TRBJ2-1	CASSPVGGPINEQFF	TGTGCCAGCTCACCGGTCGGGGGGCCTATAAATGAGCAGTTCTTC
.	.	TRBV19	TRBJ2-2	CASSMRGGDGTGELFF	TGTGCCAGTAGTATGCGTGGAGGCGACGGGACCGGGGAGCTGTTTTTT
.	.	TRBV28	TRBJ2-7	CASSLWGRGSSYEQYF	TGTGCCAGCAGTTTATGGGGCAGGGGAAGTTCCTACGAGCAGTACTTC
.	TRBD2	TRBV5-4	TRBJ2-1	CASSLGLAGGYNEQFF	TGTGCCAGCAGCTTGGGGCTAGCGGGAGGATACAATGAGCAGTTCTTC
.	TRBD2	TRBV28	TRBJ2-5	CASSLGETSGSVGETQYF	TGTGCCAGCAGTTTGGGGGAGACTAGCGGGAGTGTGGGAGAGACCCAGTACTTC
.	.	TRBV9	TRBJ2-3	CASTPAGTDTQYF	TGTGCCAGCACCCCGGCCGGCACAGATACGCAGTATTTT
.	.	TRBV30	TRBJ1-1	CAWSRIEAFF	TGTGCCTGGAGTAGGATAGAAGCTTTCTTT
many	TRBD1	TRBV7-8	TRBJ2-7	CASRAGTGTTYEQYF	TGTGCCAGCAGGGCCGGGACAGGGACTACCTACGAGCAGTACTTC
.	.	TRBV7-2	TRBJ1-3	CASSWMLSSGNTIYF	TGTGCCAGCAGCTGGATGCTATCTTCTGGAAACACCATATATTTT
.	.	TRBV7-9	TRBJ2-7	CASSLDRAHEQYF	TGTGCCAGCAGCTTAGATAGGGCCCACGAGCAGTACTTC
.	TRBD1	TRBV7-9	TRBJ1-2	CASSLDRGRHGYTF	TGTGCCAGCAGCCTCGACAGGGGCAGACATGGCTACACCTTC
.	TRBD1	TRBV7-2	TRBJ1-4	CASSRDRGEKLFF	TGTGCCAGCAGCCGGGACAGGGGTGAAAAACTGTTTTTT
.	.	TRBV25-1	TRBJ1-1	CASSALTGWAEAFF	TGTGCCAGCAGTGCCCTAACAGGGTGGGCTGAAGCTTTCTTT
.	.	TRBV27	TRBJ2-2	CASSLTGTGELFF	TGTGCCAGCAGTTTAACGGGGACCGGGGAGCTGTTTTTT
once	.	TRBV19	TRBJ2-1	CASSANSGSSYNEQFF	TGTGCCAGTAGTGCGAATAGCGGAAGCTCCTACAATGAGCAGTTCTTC
once	.	TRBV14	TRBJ1-4	CASSQSQILGKLFF	TGTGCCAGCAGCCAATCACAGATCTTGGGGAAACTGTTTTTT
.	.	TRBV28	TRBJ2-2	CASSSWGLFGTGELFF	TGTGCCAGCAGTTCTTGGGGTCTTTTCGGCACCGGGGAGCTGTTTTTT
.	.	TRBV18	TRBJ1-5	CASSPYDRNDQPQHF	TGTGCCAGCTCACCCTACGACCGAAATGATCAGCCCCAGCATTTT
.	.	TRBV6-6	TRBJ2-7	CASSYPGQYEQYF	TGTGCCAGCAGTTACCCCGGACAGTACGAGCAGTACTTC